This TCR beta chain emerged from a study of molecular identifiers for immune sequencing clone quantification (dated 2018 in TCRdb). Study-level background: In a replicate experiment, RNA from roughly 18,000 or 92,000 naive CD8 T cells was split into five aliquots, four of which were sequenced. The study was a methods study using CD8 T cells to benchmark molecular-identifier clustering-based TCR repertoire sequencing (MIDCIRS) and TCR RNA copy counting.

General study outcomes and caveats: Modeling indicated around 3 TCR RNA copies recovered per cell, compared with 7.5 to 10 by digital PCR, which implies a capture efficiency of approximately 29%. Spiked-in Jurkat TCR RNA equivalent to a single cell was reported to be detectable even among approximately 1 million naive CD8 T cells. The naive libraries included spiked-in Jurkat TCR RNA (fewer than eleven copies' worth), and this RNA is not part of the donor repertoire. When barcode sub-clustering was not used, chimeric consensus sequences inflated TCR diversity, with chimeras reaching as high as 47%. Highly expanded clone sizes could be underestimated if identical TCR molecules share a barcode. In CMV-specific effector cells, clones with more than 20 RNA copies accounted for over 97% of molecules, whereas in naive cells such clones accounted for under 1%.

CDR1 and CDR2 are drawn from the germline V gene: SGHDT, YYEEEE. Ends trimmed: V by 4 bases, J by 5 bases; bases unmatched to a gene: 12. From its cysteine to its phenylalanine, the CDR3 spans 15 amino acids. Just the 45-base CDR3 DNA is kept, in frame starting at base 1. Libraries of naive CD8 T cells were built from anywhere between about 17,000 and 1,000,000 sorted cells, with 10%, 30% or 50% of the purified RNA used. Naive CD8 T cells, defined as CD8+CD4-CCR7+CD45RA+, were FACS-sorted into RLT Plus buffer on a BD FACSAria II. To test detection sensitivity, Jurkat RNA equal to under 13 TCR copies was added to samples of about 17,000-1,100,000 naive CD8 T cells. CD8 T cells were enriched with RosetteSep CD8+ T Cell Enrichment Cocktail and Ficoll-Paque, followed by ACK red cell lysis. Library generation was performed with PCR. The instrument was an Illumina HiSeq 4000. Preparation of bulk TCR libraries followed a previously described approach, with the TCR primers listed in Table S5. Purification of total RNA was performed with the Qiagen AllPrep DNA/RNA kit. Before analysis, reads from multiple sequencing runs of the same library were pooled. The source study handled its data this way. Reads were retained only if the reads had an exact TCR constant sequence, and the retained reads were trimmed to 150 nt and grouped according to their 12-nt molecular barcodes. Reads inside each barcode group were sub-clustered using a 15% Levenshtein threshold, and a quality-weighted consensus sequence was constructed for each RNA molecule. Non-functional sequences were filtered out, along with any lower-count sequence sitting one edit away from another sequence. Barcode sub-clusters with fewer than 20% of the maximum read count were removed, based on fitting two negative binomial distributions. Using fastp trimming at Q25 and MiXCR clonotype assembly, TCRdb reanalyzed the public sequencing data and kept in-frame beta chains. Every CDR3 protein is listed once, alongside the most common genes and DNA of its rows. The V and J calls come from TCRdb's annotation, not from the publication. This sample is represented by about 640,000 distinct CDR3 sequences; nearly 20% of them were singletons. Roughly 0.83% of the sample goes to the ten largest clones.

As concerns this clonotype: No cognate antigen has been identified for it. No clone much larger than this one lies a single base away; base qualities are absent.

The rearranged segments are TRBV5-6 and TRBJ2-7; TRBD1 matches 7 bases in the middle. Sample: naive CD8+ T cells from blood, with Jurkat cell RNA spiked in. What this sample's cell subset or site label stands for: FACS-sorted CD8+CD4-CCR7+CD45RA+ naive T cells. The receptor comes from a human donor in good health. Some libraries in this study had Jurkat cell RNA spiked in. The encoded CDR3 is CASSPVETGKHEQYF. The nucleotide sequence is TGTGCCAGCAGCCCCGTTGAGACAGGGAAGCACGAGCAGTACTTC.